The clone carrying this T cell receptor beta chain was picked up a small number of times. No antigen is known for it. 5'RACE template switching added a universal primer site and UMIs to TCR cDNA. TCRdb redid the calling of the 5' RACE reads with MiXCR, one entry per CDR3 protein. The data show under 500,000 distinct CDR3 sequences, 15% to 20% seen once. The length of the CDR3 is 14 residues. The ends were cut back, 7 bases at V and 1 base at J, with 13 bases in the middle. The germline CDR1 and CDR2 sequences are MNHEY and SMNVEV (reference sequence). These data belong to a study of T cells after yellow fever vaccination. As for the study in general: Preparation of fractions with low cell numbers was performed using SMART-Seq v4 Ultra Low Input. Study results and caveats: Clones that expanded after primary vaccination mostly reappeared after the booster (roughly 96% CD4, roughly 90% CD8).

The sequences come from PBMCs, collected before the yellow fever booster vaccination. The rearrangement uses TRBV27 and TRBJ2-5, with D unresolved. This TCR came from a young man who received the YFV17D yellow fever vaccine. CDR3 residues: CASTKRWGQETQYF. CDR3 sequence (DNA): TGTGCCAGCACCAAACGCTGGGGCCAAGAGACCCAGTACTTC.